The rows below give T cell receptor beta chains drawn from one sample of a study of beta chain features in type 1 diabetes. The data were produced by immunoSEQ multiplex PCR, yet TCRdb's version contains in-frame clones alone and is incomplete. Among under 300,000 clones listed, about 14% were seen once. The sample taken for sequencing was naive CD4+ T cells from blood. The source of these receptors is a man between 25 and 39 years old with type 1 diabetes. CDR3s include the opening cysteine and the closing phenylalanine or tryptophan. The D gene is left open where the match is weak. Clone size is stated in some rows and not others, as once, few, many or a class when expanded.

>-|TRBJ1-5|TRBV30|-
TGTGCCTGGAGTGTTACGGGAGATCAGCCCCAGCATTTT
CAWSVTGDQPQHF
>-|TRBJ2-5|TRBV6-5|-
TGTGCCAGCAGTTACCCGCGAGGGGGAGAGACCCAGTACTTC
CASSYPRGGETQYF
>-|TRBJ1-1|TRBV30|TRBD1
TGTGCCTGGGATCCCGGGACAGGGGGCATGAACACTGAAGCTTTCTTT
CAWDPGTGGMNTEAFF
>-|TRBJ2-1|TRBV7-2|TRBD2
TGTGCCAGCAGACCGCCGGGACTACTTTACAATGAGCAGTTCTTC
CASRPPGLLYNEQFF
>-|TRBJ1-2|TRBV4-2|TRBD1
TGTGCCAGCAGCCAAGCTGGACAGGGGGACTATGGCTACACCTTC
CASSQAGQGDYGYTF
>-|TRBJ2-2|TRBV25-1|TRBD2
TGTGCCAGCAGGACTAGCACGAACACCGGGGAGCTGTTTTTT
CASRTSTNTGELFF
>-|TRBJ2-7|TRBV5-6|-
TGTGCCAGCAGCACGGACAAGTACGAGCAGTACTTC
CASSTDKYEQYF
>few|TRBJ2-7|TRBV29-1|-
TGCAGCGTTGAGAACAGGCGCTGGGAGCAGTACTTC
CSVENRRWEQYF
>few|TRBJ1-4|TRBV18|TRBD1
TGTGCCAGCTCACCACAACAGGGGGCTAATGAAAAACTGTTTTTT
CASSPQQGANEKLFF
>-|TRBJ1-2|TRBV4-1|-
TGCGCCAGCAGCCAGGCAGGGGATAACTATGGCTACACCTTC
CASSQAGDNYGYTF
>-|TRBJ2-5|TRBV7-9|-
TGTGCCAGCAGCTTAGAGGGACTCCGGTCGGTGGACCAGTACTTC
CASSLEGLRSVDQYF
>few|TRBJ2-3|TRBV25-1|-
TGTGCCACCGGTGAGGGCAGGGAATCAGATACGCAGTATTTT
CATGEGRESDTQYF
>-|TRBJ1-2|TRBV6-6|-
TGTGCCAGCAGTTTGGACAGCAGTCATGGCTACACCTTC
CASSLDSSHGYTF
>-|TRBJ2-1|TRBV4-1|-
-
CASSQGFLAAGNHNEQFF
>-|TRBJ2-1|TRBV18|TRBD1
TGTGCCAGCTCACCACCGAACAGGGGGAATATCAATGAGCAGTTCTTC
CASSPPNRGNINEQFF
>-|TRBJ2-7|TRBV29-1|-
TGCAGCGTTGGCCTCGACTCGTCCGGAACCTACGAGCAGTACTTC
CSVGLDSSGTYEQYF
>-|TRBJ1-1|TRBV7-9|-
TGTGCCAGCAGCAGCACCTCCAGGGAAGCTTTCTTT
CASSSTSREAFF
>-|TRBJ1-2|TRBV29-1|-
TGCAGCGTTGGGCCCCGAGGTCCCTATGGCTACACCTTC
CSVGPRGPYGYTF
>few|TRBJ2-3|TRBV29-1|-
TGCAGCGCCGGGGGAGATACGCAGTATTTT
CSAGGDTQYF
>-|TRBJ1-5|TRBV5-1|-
TGCGCCAGCAGCTTGGGAGGGAGCGGCAATCAGCCCCAGCATTTT
CASSLGGSGNQPQHF
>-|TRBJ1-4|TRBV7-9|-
TGTGCCAGCAGCTTAGCGGGGGCGCGAACTAATGAAAAACTGTTTTTT
CASSLAGARTNEKLFF
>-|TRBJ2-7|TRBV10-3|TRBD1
TGTGCCATCAGTGAGACGGACAGGGCTGAGCAGTACTTC
CAISETDRAEQYF
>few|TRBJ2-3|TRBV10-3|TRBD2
TGTGCCATCAGTGAGTCGACTAGCGGGAGGACTAGCACAGATACGCAGTATTTT
CAISESTSGRTSTDTQYF
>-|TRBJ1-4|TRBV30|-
TGTGCCCAGAAGTCCAGGTATAATGAAAAACTGTTTTTT
CAQKSRYNEKLFF
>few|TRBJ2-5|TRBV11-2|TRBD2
TGTGCCAGCAGCCCCCACCCTTGGGGTAGCGGGGATTCGGGGGCCCAGTACTTC
CASSPHPWGSGDSGAQYF
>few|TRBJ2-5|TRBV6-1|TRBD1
TGTGCCAGCTCAACAGGGGTTGAGACCCAGTACTTC
CASSTGVETQYF
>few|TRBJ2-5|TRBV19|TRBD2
TGTGCCAGTAGTCCAACACTAGCGGGAGGACGGGAGACCCAGTACTTC
CASSPTLAGGRETQYF
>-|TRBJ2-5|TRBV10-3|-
TGTGCCATCAGTGAGGGGGCGACCGACGAGACCCAGTACTTC
CAISEGATDETQYF
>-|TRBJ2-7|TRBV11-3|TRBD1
TGTGCCAGCAGCGCCCGGGACAGGGGATCCTACGAGCAGTACTTC
CASSARDRGSYEQYF
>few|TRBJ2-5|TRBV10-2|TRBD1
TGCGCCAGCAGTGATGTGGGGACAGGGAGTTTCGCAGAGACCCAGTACTTC
CASSDVGTGSFAETQYF
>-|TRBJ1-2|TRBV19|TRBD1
TGTGCCAGTAGTACTAGACAGGGAACGAGCGGCGATGGCTACACCTTC
CASSTRQGTSGDGYTF
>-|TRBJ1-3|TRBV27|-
TGTGCCAGCAGTTTCGGAGGCCCTGGAAACACCATATATTTT
CASSFGGPGNTIYF
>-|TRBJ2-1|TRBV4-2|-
TGTGCCAGCAGCCAAGATCTGGAGGGAGAGCAGTTCTTC
CASSQDLEGEQFF
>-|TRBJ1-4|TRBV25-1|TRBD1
TGTGCCAGCAGTCCCCGGGACAGCACTGAAAAACTGTTTTTT
CASSPRDSTEKLFF
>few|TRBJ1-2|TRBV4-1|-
TGCGCCAGCAGCCTGGGGACACTCGGAGGCTATGGCTACACCTTC
CASSLGTLGGYGYTF
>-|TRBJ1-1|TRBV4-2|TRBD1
TGTGCCAGCAGCCAACAACGCAATAGGGACAGGGCCACTGAAGCTTTCTTT
CASSQQRNRDRATEAFF
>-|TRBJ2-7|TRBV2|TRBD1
TGTGCCAGCAGTGAAGGACAGGGCGAGCAGTACTTC
CASSEGQGEQYF
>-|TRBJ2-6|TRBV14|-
TGTGCCAGCAGCGATGGGGCCTCTGGGGCCAACGTCCTGACTTTC
CASSDGASGANVLTF
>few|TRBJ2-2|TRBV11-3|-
TGTGCCAGCAGCTCGAGGGACACCGGGGAGCTGTTTTTT
CASSSRDTGELFF
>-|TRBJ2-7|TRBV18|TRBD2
TGTGCCAGCTCACCAGTAGCGGGAGAGGACGAGCAGTACTTC
CASSPVAGEDEQYF
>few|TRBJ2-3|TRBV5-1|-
TGCGCCAGCAGCTTGGATTCAGGGGTGGTAGATACGCAGTATTTT
CASSLDSGVVDTQYF
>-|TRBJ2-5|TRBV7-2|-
TGTGCCAGCACCTTACGGGGGGCCGTGGAGACCCAGTACTTC
CASTLRGAVETQYF
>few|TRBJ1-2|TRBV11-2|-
TGTGCCAGCAGCCCACAGGGTGGCTATGGCTACACCTTC
CASSPQGGYGYTF
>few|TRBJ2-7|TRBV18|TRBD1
TGTGCCAGCTCACCACCGCTCGGGACAGGGGCGACCTACGAGCAGTACTTC
CASSPPLGTGATYEQYF
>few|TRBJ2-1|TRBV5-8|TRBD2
TGTGCCAGCAGCTTGCTGTTACGAGTACTAGCGGTGAACAATGAGCAGTTCTTC
CASSLLLRVLAVNNEQFF
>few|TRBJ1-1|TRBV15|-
TGTGCCACCAGCACATTGAACACTGAAGCTTTCTTT
CATSTLNTEAFF
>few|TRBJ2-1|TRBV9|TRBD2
TGTGCCAGCAGCGTGGTGGGAGGGGTGGGCGGCGATGAGCAGTTCTTC
CASSVVGGVGGDEQFF
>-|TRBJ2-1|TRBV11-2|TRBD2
TGTGCCAGCAGCTTAGATCTAGCGGGAGCGAATGAGCAGTTCTTC
CASSLDLAGANEQFF
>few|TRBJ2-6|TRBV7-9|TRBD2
TGTGCCAGCAGGGGGGGGAGGTCCTCTGGGGCCAACGTCCTGACTTTC
CASRGGRSSGANVLTF
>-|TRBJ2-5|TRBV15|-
TGTGCCACCAGCGGCAGGGCAATCCAAGAGACCCAGTACTTC
CATSGRAIQETQYF
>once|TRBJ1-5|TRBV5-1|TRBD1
TGCGCCAGCAGCCCCGGGACAGGAGCTTATCAGCCCCAGCATTTT
CASSPGTGAYQPQHF
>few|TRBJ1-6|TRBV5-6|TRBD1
TGTGCCAGCTCCCGACCGGGACAGGCTAGTTCACCCCTCCACTTT
CASSRPGQASSPLHF
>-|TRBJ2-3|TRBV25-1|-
TGTGCCAGCAGTGAATGGGACAACACAGATACGCAGTATTTT
CASSEWDNTDTQYF
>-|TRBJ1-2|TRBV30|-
TGTGCCTGGAGTGCCGCAGAGGAACCAAATGGCTACACCTTC
CAWSAAEEPNGYTF
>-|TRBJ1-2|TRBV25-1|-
TGTGCCAGCAGTGACAGGGAAGGCTATGGCTACACCTTC
CASSDREGYGYTF